This T cell receptor beta chain emerged from a study of control samples from healthy donors and cancer patients. This clone was recorded only once. Per germline, CDR1 LGHDT and CDR2 YNNKEL (reference sequence). CDR3 length equals 12 residues. The germline V and J ends were trimmed by 3 bases and 5 bases, with 7 bases remaining between them. Assay used: immunoSEQ multiplex PCR; TCRdb lists only in-frame clones, some missing. The sample contains 150,000 to 160,000 clones, 93% of which appear only once. The receptor comes from a man aged 45-60 years in good health. The sequencing input was blood. The chain couples TRBV3-1 (or the pseudogene TRBV3-2) to TRBJ2-5, with D hard to call. CDR3 sequence: CASSQSAETQYF. DNA of the CDR3: TGTGCCAGCAGCCAGTCGGCGGAGACCCAGTACTTC.